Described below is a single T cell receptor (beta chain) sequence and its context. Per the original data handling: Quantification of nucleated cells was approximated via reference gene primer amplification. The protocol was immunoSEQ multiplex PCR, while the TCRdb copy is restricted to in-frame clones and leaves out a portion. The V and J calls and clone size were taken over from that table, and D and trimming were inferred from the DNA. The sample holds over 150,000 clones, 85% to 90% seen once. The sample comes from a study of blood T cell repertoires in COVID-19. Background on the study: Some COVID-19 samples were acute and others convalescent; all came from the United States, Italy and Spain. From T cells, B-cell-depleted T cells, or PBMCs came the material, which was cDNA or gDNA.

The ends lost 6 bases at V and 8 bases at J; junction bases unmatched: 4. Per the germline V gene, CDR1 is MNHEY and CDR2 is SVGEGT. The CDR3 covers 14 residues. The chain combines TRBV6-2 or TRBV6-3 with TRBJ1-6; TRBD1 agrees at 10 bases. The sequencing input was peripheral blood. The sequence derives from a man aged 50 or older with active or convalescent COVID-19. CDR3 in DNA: TGTGCCAGCAGCCGACAGGGGGCTTATTCACCCCTCCACTTT. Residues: CASSRQGAYSPLHF.